This T cell receptor beta chain was found in a study of T cell repertoires in cytomegalovirus infection. Study background: Through public TCR beta signatures, both CMV infection and matching HLA type were indicated.

Overall study findings and caveats: Cumulative frequency (of public TCR beta family members) identified carriers of CMV plus the relevant HLA. Within the response measured ex vivo, HLA-C-restricted CMV-specific TCR beta clonotypes were dominant.

Via MiXCR, TCRdb re-called the reads, giving one row per CDR3 protein. The table includes hundreds of thousands of distinct CDR3 sequences, around a third detected once. Only a few counts were recorded for this clonotype. The antigen is undetermined. With a much larger clone just one base away, this may be a read error. The CDR3 loop spans 14 amino acids. Germline V gives CDR1 SGHVS, CDR2 FNYEAQ. V trimming: 3 bases; J trimming: 2 bases; junction bases outside the gene matches: 1. The TCR was taken from a human donor in good health (CMV status not recorded). Some clones in this sample may be carry-over from other donors' samples. This rearrangement joins TRBV7-6 to TRBJ2-3; 8 nucleotides agree with TRBD2. The sample consisted of cultured PBMCs, taken from culture after CMV antigen stimulation. This chain's CDR3 is CASSFSGNTDTQYF. In DNA, the CDR3 is TGTGCCAGCAGCTTTAGCGGGAACACAGATACGCAGTATTTT.